One sample yielded the 18 T cell receptor beta chains listed below, sequenced in a study of control samples from healthy donors and cancer patients. Clones were sequenced by immunoSEQ multiplex PCR, and TCRdb holds only the in-frame ones, with some missing. The table records 400,000 to 450,000 clones, 90% of them present only once. Sequencing used PBMCs. The receptors derive from a man aged 35 to 55 with head and neck cancer.

This chain uses TRBV13 with TRBJ2-7; TRBD1 agrees at 8 bases. The CDR3 runs 13 residues. CDR1 and CDR2 from the germline V gene are PRHDT and FYEKMQ (reference sequence). Unmatched junction bases numbered 7, after V lost 5 bases and J lost 7 bases. Here the CDR3 reads CASSVGTGIEQYF. The DNA for the CDR3 is TGTGCCAGCAGCGTCGGGACAGGCATAGAGCAGTACTTC.

The table lists this clone with a few counts. J is TRBJ1-5 and V is TRBV3-1 (or the pseudogene TRBV3-2), with a possible D match to TRBD1 (5 bases). Germline V CDR1 and CDR2: LGHDT, YNNKEL (reference sequence). CDR3 length: 16 amino acids. V was clipped by 4 bases and J by 5 bases, with 18 bases between them. In nucleotides, the CDR3 is TGTGCCAGCAGCCCAAGGGACTCCGGAGGTTATCAGCCCCAGCATTTT. This codes for CASSPRDSGGYQPQHF.

V usage is TRBV20-1 and J usage is TRBJ1-1; D is unresolved. The CDR3 spans 8 residues. Germline V CDR1 and CDR2: DFQATT, SNEGSKA (reference sequence). Trimming left V 5 bases short and J 11 bases short, with 6 bases between. CDR3 region: CSARGAFF. CDR3 DNA sequence: TGCAGTGCTCGAGGGGCTTTCTTT.

V and J are TRBV30 and TRBJ1-2, with D perhaps matching TRBD1 (6 bases). CDR3 length equals 14 residues. Germline CDR1 and CDR2: GTSNPN and SVGIG (reference sequence). V was cut by 1 base and J by 6 bases, with 15 bases left in between. Here the CDR3 DNA reads TGTGCCTGGAGTGGGCCTTACAGGGCGCATGGCTACACCTTC. Translation: CAWSGPYRAHGYTF. Variable domain in full (rest from reference TRBV30 and TRBJ1-2): SQTIHQWPATLVQPVGSPLSLECTVEGTSNPNLYWYRQAAGRGLQLLFYSVGIGQISSEVPQNLSASRPQDRQFILSSKKLLLSDSGFYLCAWSGPYRAHGYTFGSGTRLTVV.

V gene TRBV28 combines with J gene TRBJ2-7; perhaps TRBD1 as D (6 bases). Germline V gene lookup returns CDR1 MDHEN and CDR2 SYDVKM. There are 13 residues in the CDR3. Trimming took off 6 bases at V and 2 bases at J, with 11 bases between the two ends. CDR3 coding DNA: TGTGCCAGCAGAGGGGGTGGCCCCTACGAGCAGTACTTC. The encoded protein is CASRGGGPYEQYF.

With regard to this clone: A junction end diverges from the germline sequence, so it may reflect a read error. This chain uses TRBV3-1 (or the pseudogene TRBV3-2) with TRBJ1-1; D remains ambiguous. The CDR3 totals 14 residues. The germline V gene has CDR1 LGHDT and CDR2 YNNKEL (reference sequence). The CDR3 DNA is TGTACCAGCAGCCGGATACAAAAGAACACTGAAGCTTTCTTT. Its protein is CTSSRIQKNTEAFF.

With respect to this clone: Other DNA sequences within the sample encode an identical CDR3. The chain couples TRBV2 to TRBJ1-5; 7 bases are shared with TRBD1. The length of the CDR3 is 14 residues. Germline V CDR1 and CDR2: SNHLY, FYNNEI. V shed 6 bases and J 4 bases; nucleotides not matched to a gene: 6. The CDR3 region is CASRGDSPNQPQHF. The CDR3 nucleotides are TGTGCCAGCAGGGGGGACAGTCCTAATCAGCCCCAGCATTTT. Based on the CDR3 plus reference TRBV2 and TRBJ1-5, the full variable domain is EPEVTQTPSHQVTQMGQEVILRCVPISNHLYFYWYRQILGQKVEFLVSFYNNEISEKSEIFDDQFSVERPDGSNFTLKIRSTKLEDSAMYFCASRGDSPNQPQHFGDGTRLSIL.

The V gene is TRBV7-9, the J gene TRBJ2-5, with D possibly TRBD1 on 6 matching bases. The V gene lost 3 bases and the J gene lost 1 base, with 6 bases spanning the gap. The CDR3 totals 13 residues. Germline values: CDR1 SEHNR, CDR2 FQNEAQ (reference sequence). CDR3 residues: CASSFRGQETQYF. DNA for the CDR3: TGTGCCAGCAGCTTCAGGGGCCAAGAGACCCAGTACTTC.

Worth noting for this clone: The same CDR3 can be traced to other DNA sequences in this sample. This chain joins TRBV28 and TRBJ2-7, with D uncertain. The CDR3 spans 13 residues. Looked up from germline, CDR1 is MDHEN and CDR2 is SYDVKM. Between the trimmed V and J ends, which lost 6 bases and 6 bases, there was a span of 15 bases. In nucleotides, the CDR3 is TGTGCCAGCAGCTATGGCGAATCGCCCGAGCAGTACTTC. Protein sequence: CASSYGESPEQYF.

This clone was recorded only once. In DNA form, the CDR3 reads TGTGCTTTCCGCGGCAGGGAGAGCGTTGTAATAGCCGGGGAGCTGTTTTTT. It translates to CAFRGRESVVIAGELFF. V is TRBV7-9 and J is TRBJ2-2; D might be TRBD1 or TRBD2, each matching 5 bases. The germline CDR1 and CDR2 sequences are SEHNR and FQNEAQ (reference sequence). The CDR3 extends over 17 amino acids. The whole variable domain, remainder taken from reference TRBV7-9 and TRBJ2-2, is DTGVSQNPRHKITKRGQNVTFRCDPISEHNRLYWYRQTLGQGPEFLTYFQNEAQLEKSRLLSDRFSAERPKGSFSTLEIQRTEQGDSAMYLCAFRGRESVVIAGELFFGEGSRLTVL.

The chain is built from TRBV7-3 and TRBJ1-6; D uncertain. CDR3 length equals 15 residues. The germline CDR1 and CDR2 sequences are SGHTA and FQGTGA. The ends were cut back, 1 base at V and 7 bases at J, with 11 bases in the middle. CDR3 in amino acids: CASSLNAGSNSPLHF. As DNA, the CDR3 is TGTGCCAGCAGCTTAAATGCCGGATCGAATTCACCCCTCCACTTT.

The rearrangement links TRBV5-4 to TRBJ1-2, with TRBD1 as a possible D gene (5 bases). The CDR3 sequence is 12 residues long. CDR1 is SGHNT, CDR2 YYREEE, per germline (reference sequence). Trimming shortened V by 1 base and J by 14 bases, and 15 bases separated the two germline ends. In DNA form, the CDR3 reads TGTGCCAGCAGCTTGTATTCCAGGGAGGAAACCTTC. It is translated as CASSLYSREETF. The full variable domain, in which reference TRBV5-4 and TRBJ1-2 provide the parts outside the CDR3, is ETGVTQSPTHLIKTRGQQVTLRCSSQSGHNTVSWYQQALGQGPQFIFQYYREEENGRGNFPPRFSGLQFPNYSSELNVNALELDDSALYLCASSLYSREETFGSGTRLTVV.

The rearrangement joins TRBV28 to TRBJ2-4; 10 nucleotides match TRBD1. V was pared by 3 bases and J by 0 bases, with 14 bases of the junction left unmatched. Germline V CDR1 and CDR2: MDHEN, SYDVKM. The CDR3 covers 20 residues. The CDR3 DNA reads TGTGCCAGCAGTTTGGGAACCGGGACAGGGGCGCGGAGAGCCAAAAACATTCAGTACTTC. Its translation: CASSLGTGTGARRAKNIQYF.

The chain carries TRBV3-1 (or the pseudogene TRBV3-2) and TRBJ2-3, with D tentatively TRBD2 (7 bases). Germline CDR1 LGHDT, CDR2 YNNKEL (reference sequence). Trimming removed 4 bases at V and 0 bases at J, with 11 bases between. This CDR3 comprises 15 residues. CDR3 sequence: CASSPRGGSTDTQYF. In DNA form, the CDR3 reads TGTGCCAGCAGCCCTCGCGGGGGCAGCACAGATACGCAGTATTTT.

The V gene is TRBV30, the J gene TRBJ2-1; D remains ambiguous. In germline, CDR1 is GTSNPN, CDR2 SVGIG (reference sequence). V was cut by 3 bases and J by 4 bases, with 4 bases left in between. This CDR3 has 11 residues. The CDR3 here is CAWRGYNEQFF. The CDR3 DNA follows: TGTGCCTGGAGGGGATACAATGAGCAGTTCTTC.

This chain joins TRBV2 and TRBJ2-2; possibly TRBD1 for D (5 bases). This CDR3 has 14 amino acids. The germline V gene has CDR1 SNHLY and CDR2 FYNNEI. Trimming cost V 6 bases and J 4 bases, with 12 bases left between them. The CDR3 reads CASRPGLSTGELFF. The CDR3 nucleotides are TGTGCCAGCAGGCCAGGGCTCTCCACCGGGGAGCTGTTTTTT. The whole variable domain, remainder taken from reference TRBV2 and TRBJ2-2, is EPEVTQTPSHQVTQMGQEVILRCVPISNHLYFYWYRQILGQKVEFLVSFYNNEISEKSEIFDDQFSVERPDGSNFTLKIRSTKLEDSAMYFCASRPGLSTGELFFGEGSRLTVL.

This clone was seen only once. This sequence joins TRBV28 and TRBJ2-1; a weak D match, TRBD2 (6 bases). The germline gives CDR1 MDHEN, CDR2 SYDVKM. V was shortened by 6 bases and J by 7 bases, with 10 bases between the two germline ends. There are 12 residues in the CDR3. The CDR3 region is CASSLSGNEQFF. CDR3 in DNA: TGTGCCAGCAGCCTTAGCGGAAATGAGCAGTTCTTC. The full variable domain, in which reference TRBV28 and TRBJ2-1 provide the parts outside the CDR3, is DVKVTQSSRYLVKRTGEKVFLECVQDMDHENMFWYRQDPGLGLRLIYFSYDVKMKEKGDIPEGYSVSREKKERFSLILESASTNQTSMYLCASSLSGNEQFFGPGTRLTVL.

On this clone: This CDR3 is also generated by other DNA sequences in the sample. The CDR3 DNA reads TGTGCTAGTGGTTTGTGGGAACTTGGACCTGGTTGGACCACTGAAGCTTTCTTT. Translation: CASGLWELGPGWTTEAFF. The chain is built from TRBV12-5 and TRBJ1-1; D gene unclear. Per germline, CDR1 LGHNT and CDR2 FRNRAP. Trimming left V 2 bases short and J 4 bases short, with 23 bases between. The CDR3 extends over 18 amino acids.